This T cell receptor (beta chain) was identified in a study of T cells expressing NK-cell markers. Study-wide background: Sorted CD3+CD56+NKG2C+, CD3+CD56+NKG2C- and CD3+CD56-NKG2C+ T-cell subsets were beta-chain profiled. Serological testing identified seven of the eight sequenced donors as HCMV-seropositive and one as seronegative.

The cDNA for TCR beta came from 5'RACE template switching with UMIs. TCRdb reprocessed the 5' RACE reads; each CDR3 protein has one entry and no DNA is given. The table lists under 200,000 distinct CDR3 sequences. The CDR3 extends over 14 amino acids. In germline, CDR1 is SGHTA, CDR2 FQGNSA. General study findings and limits: Uncertainty persisted over the HCMV specificity of expanded NKG2C+ T cell clones.

Points on this clonotype: Its antigen is as yet unknown.

The chain couples TRBV7-2 to TRBJ2-7. The sample taken for sequencing was blood T cells: a sorted CD56 or NKG2C T cell subset, CD4+ or CD8+ T cells, or bulk PBMC T cells (not recorded which). This clonotype originated in a woman aged 18 to 69 in good health. This CDR3 reads CASSLRTEPYEQYF.